This TCR beta chain was captured in a study of response to subunit inactivated influenza vaccine. Notes on the study in general: Few new T cells, the authors suggested, are recruited by each seasonal influenza vaccination.

With regard to this clonotype: No antigen is known for it.

A single record per CDR3 protein comes from TCRdb applying MiXCR to the RT-PCR reads. This sample has under 850,000 distinct CDR3 sequences, with roughly 20% found just once. Sequences were derived from PBMCs from blood, sampled approximately 5 days after vaccination. The TCR was taken from a man aged 45-60 years who received an inactivated influenza vaccine.

As DNA, the CDR3 is TGCAGTGCTAGAGATGTGCTGGGGAGCTCCTACAATGAGCAGTTCTTC. It specifies CSARDVLGSSYNEQFF. The rearrangement uses TRBV20-1 and TRBJ2-1; a weak D match, TRBD2 (5 bases). CDR1 is DFQATT and CDR2 is SNEGSKA in the germline V gene (reference sequence). V was clipped by 0 bases and J by 0 bases, with 12 bases between them. The CDR3 has 16 residues.